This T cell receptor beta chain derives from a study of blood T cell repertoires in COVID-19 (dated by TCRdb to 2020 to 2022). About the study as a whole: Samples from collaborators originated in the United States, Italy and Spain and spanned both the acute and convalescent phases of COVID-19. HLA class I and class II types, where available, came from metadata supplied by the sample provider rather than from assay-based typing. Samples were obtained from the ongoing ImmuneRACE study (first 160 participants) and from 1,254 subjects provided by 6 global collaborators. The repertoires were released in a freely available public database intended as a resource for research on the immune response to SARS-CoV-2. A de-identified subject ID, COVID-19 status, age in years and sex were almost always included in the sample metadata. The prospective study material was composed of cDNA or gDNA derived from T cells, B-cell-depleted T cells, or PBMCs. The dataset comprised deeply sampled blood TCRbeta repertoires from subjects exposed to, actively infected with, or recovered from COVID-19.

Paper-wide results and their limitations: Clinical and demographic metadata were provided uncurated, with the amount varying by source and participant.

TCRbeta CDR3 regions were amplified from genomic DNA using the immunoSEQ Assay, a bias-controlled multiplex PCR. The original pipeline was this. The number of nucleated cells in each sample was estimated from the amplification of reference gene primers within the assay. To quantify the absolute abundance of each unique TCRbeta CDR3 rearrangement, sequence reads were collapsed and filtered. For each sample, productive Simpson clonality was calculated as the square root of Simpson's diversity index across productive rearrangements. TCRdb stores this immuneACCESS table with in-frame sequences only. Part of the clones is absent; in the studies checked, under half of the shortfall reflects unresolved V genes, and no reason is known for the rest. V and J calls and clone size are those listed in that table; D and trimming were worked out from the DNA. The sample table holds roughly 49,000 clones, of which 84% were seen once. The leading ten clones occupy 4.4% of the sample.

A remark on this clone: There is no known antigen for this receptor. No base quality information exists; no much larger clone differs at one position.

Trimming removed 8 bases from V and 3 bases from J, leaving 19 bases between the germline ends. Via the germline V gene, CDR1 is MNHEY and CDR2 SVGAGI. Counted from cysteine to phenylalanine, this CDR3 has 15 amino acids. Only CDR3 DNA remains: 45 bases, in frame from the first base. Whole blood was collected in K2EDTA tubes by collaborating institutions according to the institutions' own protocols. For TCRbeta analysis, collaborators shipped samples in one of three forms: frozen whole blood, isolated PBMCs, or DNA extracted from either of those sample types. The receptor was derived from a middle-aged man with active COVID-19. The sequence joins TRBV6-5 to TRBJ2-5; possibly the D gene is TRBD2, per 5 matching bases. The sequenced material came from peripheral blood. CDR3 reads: CASDAPRVSKETQYF. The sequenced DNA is TGTGCCAGCGATGCCCCGAGGGTTAGCAAAGAGACCCAGTACTTC.